Below are 27 T cell receptor beta chains sequenced from a single sample in a study of T-cell memory formation after mild COVID-19. TCRdb ran MiXCR on the 5' RACE reads and lists one entry per CDR3 protein. Of hundreds of thousands of distinct CDR3 sequences in the sample, 20% to 25% are singletons; the top ten hold roughly a fifth. The source material was PBMCs or a T cell subset sorted from them (not recorded which). Receptor source: a man between 18 and 29 years old who had mild COVID-19 (a few samples of this study predate the infection). Cell type and time point are not known.

V usage is TRBV3-1 and J usage is TRBJ1-6; D unclear. This CDR3 contains 12 residues. CDR1 is LGHDT and CDR2 is YNNKEL in the germline V gene (reference sequence). V lost 8 bases and J lost 10, with 12 bases in between. DNA of the CDR3: TGTGCCAGCGGCCCTGGGGAATCACCCCTCCACTTT. It is translated as CASGPGESPLHF. The full variable domain, its missing parts supplied by reference TRBV3-1 and TRBJ1-6, is DTAVSQTPKYLVTQMGNDKSIKCEQNLGHDTMYWYKQDSKKFLKIMFSYNNKELIINETVPNRFSPKSPDKAHLNLHINSLELGDSAVYFCASGPGESPLHFGNGTRLTVT.

The rearrangement joins TRBV4-3 to TRBJ1-1; TRBD1 matches at 8 bases. The germline V gene encodes CDR1 LGHNA and CDR2 YSLEER. The CDR3 is made up of 15 amino acids. The junction had 6 bases not matched to a gene; V was cut back by 2 bases and J by 4 bases. The CDR3 bases are TGCGCCAGCAGCCAACTACAGGGGGGCTTCACTGAAGCTTTCTTT. It is translated as CASSQLQGGFTEAFF.

This clonotype was found a few times. The genes are TRBV7-2 and TRBJ2-4; TRBD2 might be the D (5 bases). The length of the CDR3 is 13 residues. Germline CDR1 SGHTA, CDR2 FQGNSA. Trimming removed 5 bases at V and 5 bases at J, with 10 bases between. The DNA for the CDR3 is TGTGCCAGCAGCCTGGCGCGGGAAAACATTCAGTACTTC. The encoded protein is CASSLARENIQYF.

In its sample, this clonotype was seen a few times. The chain employs TRBV15 and TRBJ2-5; tentative D call: TRBD1 (5 bases). The germline CDR1 and CDR2 sequences are LNHNV and YYDKDF (reference sequence). The CDR3 runs to 14 residues. Trimming took 3 bases from V and 1 from J, leaving 9 bases between them. CDR3 residues: CATSSRRGQETQYF. The CDR3 nucleotides are TGTGCCACCAGCAGTCGTAGGGGCCAAGAGACCCAGTACTTC.

This clonotype was seen a few times. The gene calls are TRBV30 and TRBJ2-1, with 12 bases identical to TRBD2. The germline V gene encodes CDR1 GTSNPN and CDR2 SVGIG (reference sequence). Trimming took 3 bases from V and 3 from J; bases not matched to a gene: 6. This CDR3 spans 16 amino acids. Here the CDR3 DNA reads TGTGCCTGGAGCCCCAGGACTAGCGGGGTCTACAATGAGCAGTTCTTC. It yields the protein CAWSPRTSGVYNEQFF.

This clonotype appeared a few times. The rearrangement joins TRBV6-2 or TRBV6-3 to TRBJ1-1; D is unclear. Between the trimmed V and J ends, which lost 0 bases and 6 bases, there was a span of 11 bases. Germline V gene sequence: CDR1 MNHEY, CDR2 SVGEGT. This CDR3 is built from 14 residues. The CDR3 DNA sequence: TGTGCCAGCAGTTACTCGTGGGGAACATCTGAAGCTTTCTTT. This sequence encodes CASSYSWGTSEAFF.

V usage is TRBV5-1 and J usage is TRBJ1-4; tentatively, D is TRBD1 (5 bases). This CDR3 region has 15 residues. The V and J ends lost 0 bases and 8 bases respectively, with 14 bases between them. Per germline, CDR1 SGHRS and CDR2 YFSETQ. The CDR3, as DNA: TGCGCCAGCAGCTTGGATGCAGGGAAAAAAGAAAAACTGTTTTTT. Protein product: CASSLDAGKKEKLFF.

This clonotype showed up just a few times. The chain joins TRBV28 to TRBJ1-1; TRBD1 agrees at 9 bases. This CDR3 is 15 amino acids long. The germline gives CDR1 MDHEN, CDR2 SYDVKM. Unmatched junction bases numbered 7, after V lost 8 bases and J lost 0 bases. CDR3 protein: CASGDRVSVNTEAFF. In DNA, the CDR3 is TGTGCCAGCGGGGACAGGGTGTCCGTGAACACTGAAGCTTTCTTT.

V usage is TRBV5-1 and J usage is TRBJ1-4; D may be TRBD1 (6 bases). Germline V CDR1 and CDR2: SGHRS, YFSETQ. This CDR3 has 15 residues. V lost 2 bases, J lost 3 bases, and 11 bases lay in between. The CDR3 spells CASSFLQGANEKLFF. The CDR3 DNA reads as TGCGCCAGCAGCTTTTTACAGGGAGCTAATGAAAAACTGTTTTTT.

This chain connects TRBV7-8 to TRBJ2-1; D possibly matches TRBD1 or TRBD2 (6 bases each). The CDR3 totals 14 residues. From germline, CDR1 is SGHVS and CDR2 FQNEAQ. V was trimmed by 3 bases and J by 14 bases, leaving 20 bases between them. The CDR3 here is CASSFLGGPTVKFF. The CDR3 DNA is TGTGCCAGCAGCTTTTTAGGGGGGCCAACCGTTAAGTTCTTC.

This sequence joins TRBV9 and TRBJ2-5; D is possibly TRBD1 (5 bases). CDR3 length: 17 amino acids. The V gene's germline CDR1 is SGDLS and CDR2 YYNGEE. V was cut by 0 bases and J by 6 bases, with 21 bases left in between. The CDR3 reads CASSVDFYRRLTKTQYF. The CDR3 bases are TGTGCCAGCAGCGTAGATTTCTACAGGCGGCTCACAAAGACCCAGTACTTC.

This clonotype was counted ten times or more. The chain combines TRBV29-1 with TRBJ2-1, with TRBD2 matching 8 bases. Trimming removed 2 bases from V and 2 bases from J; junction bases left unmatched: 2. The CDR3 is made up of 14 amino acids. Germline values: CDR1 SQVTM, CDR2 ANQGSEA. CDR3 loop: CSVELAGPYNEQFF. Here the CDR3 DNA reads TGCAGCGTTGAATTAGCGGGACCCTACAATGAGCAGTTCTTC.

This chain links TRBV18 with TRBJ1-2; D gene uncertain. V lost 2 bases to trimming and J lost 7 bases, with 23 bases between them. This CDR3 is built from 17 residues. Germline V gives CDR1 KGHSH, CDR2 LQKENI. The chain's CDR3 is CASSPETLAASQGGYTF. In DNA, the CDR3 is TGTGCCAGCTCACCAGAGACCTTGGCCGCCAGCCAAGGTGGCTACACCTTC.

The chain is built from TRBV4-3 and TRBJ1-5, with TRBD1 matching 8 bases. Germline assignment: CDR1 LGHNA and CDR2 YSLEER. There are 15 residues in the CDR3. V gave up 5 bases and J gave up 5 bases; unmatched junction bases: 8. This CDR3 reads CASSYDRGWDQPQHF. The CDR3 DNA is TGCGCCAGCAGCTACGACAGGGGATGGGATCAGCCCCAGCATTTT.

This clonotype was seen a few times. CDR3 amino acids: CASSLLENTEAFF. Here the CDR3 DNA reads TGTGCCAGCAGCTTACTGGAGAACACTGAAGCTTTCTTT. This chain uses TRBV7-7 with TRBJ1-1, with D unclear. This CDR3 comprises 13 residues. In germline, CDR1 is SSHAT, CDR2 FNYEAQ (reference sequence). With 2 bases removed from V and 1 base from J, the gap between germline ends came to 5 bases.

The chain employs TRBV9 and TRBJ1-5, with a tentative D call TRBD1 (5 bases). Germline V gene data show CDR1 as SGDLS and CDR2 as YYNGEE. V lost 0 bases and J lost 5, with 12 bases in between. The CDR3 runs to 15 residues. In DNA, the CDR3 is TGTGCCAGCAGCGTAGGGCAGGGAATAGATCAGCCCCAGCATTTT. Translating it yields CASSVGQGIDQPQHF. Full variable domain (rest looked up from reference TRBV9 and TRBJ1-5): DSGVTQTPKHLITATGQRVTLRCSPRSGDLSVYWYQQSLDQGLQFLIQYYNGEERAKGNILERFSAQQFPDLHSELNLSSLELGDSALYFCASSVGQGIDQPQHFGDGTRLSIL.

This clonotype came up a few times. The CDR3 reads CSARGGGYGYTF. CDR3 sequence (DNA): TGCAGTGCTAGAGGGGGAGGGTATGGCTACACCTTC. The genes are TRBV20-1 and TRBJ1-2; D ambiguous. Trimming stripped 1 base from V and 5 bases from J, with 8 bases between. CDR3 length: 12 amino acids. The germline gives CDR1 DFQATT, CDR2 SNEGSKA (reference sequence).

This clonotype showed up just a few times. The V and J genes are TRBV4-1 and TRBJ2-3, with 8 positions matching TRBD2. The CDR3 spans 18 residues. V gave up 0 bases and J gave up 4 bases; unmatched junction bases: 12. CDR1 and CDR2 (germline): MGHRA, YSYEKL. The CDR3 here is CASSQDPVTSVGADTQYF. Here the CDR3 DNA reads TGCGCCAGCAGCCAAGACCCCGTGACTAGCGTGGGAGCAGATACGCAGTATTTT.

The CDR3, as DNA: TGTGCCAGCAGCCCCCAGGGGAATTCACCCCTCCACTTT. Translated, it gives CASSPQGNSPLHF. The chain combines TRBV7-9 with TRBJ1-6; a possible D gene is TRBD1 (6 bases). Germline V CDR1 and CDR2: SEHNR, FQNEAQ (reference sequence). Trimming shortened V by 5 bases and J by 7 bases, and 9 bases separated the two germline ends. This CDR3 comprises 13 residues.

The table lists this clonotype with a few counts. The chain links TRBV6-6 to TRBJ1-1; tentative D call: TRBD1 (6 bases). The CDR3 totals 14 residues. V was shortened by 7 bases and J by 5 bases, with 17 bases between the two germline ends. The germline gives CDR1 MNHNY, CDR2 SVGAGI (reference sequence). The CDR3 is CASTPSWGQTEAFF. Written as DNA, the CDR3 is TGTGCCAGCACCCCCAGCTGGGGGCAAACTGAAGCTTTCTTT.

Only a few counts were recorded for this clonotype. The chain has TRBV5-1 and TRBJ2-1; D remains unclear. There are 15 residues in the CDR3. Germline-derived CDR1 and CDR2 are SGHRS and YFSETQ. Trimming took 8 bases from V and 5 from J, leaving 20 bases between them. The CDR3 is CASSAAVLTNNEQFF. Here the CDR3 DNA reads TGCGCCAGTAGTGCGGCCGTCCTCACAAACAATGAGCAGTTCTTC.

The chain uses TRBV25-1 and TRBJ2-5; 9 positions match TRBD2. This CDR3 region has 15 residues. V was clipped by 8 bases and J by 3 bases; unmatched bases: 10. Germline V gene lookup returns CDR1 MGHDK and CDR2 SYGVNS. The chain's CDR3 is CASVTPTSGEETQYF. The CDR3 DNA reads as TGTGCCAGCGTTACCCCGACTAGCGGCGAAGAGACCCAGTACTTC.

This chain connects TRBV7-3 to TRBJ2-1; D uncertain. The CDR3 extends over 13 amino acids. Germline CDR1 reads SGHTA; CDR2 reads FQGTGA. With 4 bases removed from V and 5 bases from J, the gap between germline ends came to 9 bases. The CDR3 DNA reads TGTGCCAGCAGCTCGATCGCGGACAATGAGCAGTTCTTC. It is translated as CASSSIADNEQFF.

The gene calls are TRBV5-1 and TRBJ1-2; 9 bases agree with TRBD1. The CDR3 runs to 15 residues. V was clipped by 4 bases and J by 6 bases; unmatched bases: 10. The V gene's germline CDR1 is SGHRS and CDR2 YFSETQ. The CDR3 here is CASSRDTGGANGYTF. The CDR3 DNA reads as TGCGCCAGCAGCCGCGACACAGGGGGCGCGAATGGCTACACCTTC.

The gene calls are TRBV20-1 and TRBJ1-1; D perhaps matches TRBD1 (5 bases). Germline lookup yields CDR1 DFQATT and CDR2 SNEGSKA (reference sequence). There are 14 residues in the CDR3. V was clipped by 2 bases and J by 5 bases, with 15 bases between them. The CDR3 reads CSARWGPGGTEAFF. CDR3 nucleotides: TGCAGTGCTAGATGGGGCCCGGGAGGGACTGAAGCTTTCTTT.

The chain links TRBV12-3 or TRBV12-4 to TRBJ1-5, with no clear D. This CDR3 spans 13 amino acids. The V gene lost 6 bases and the J gene lost 7 bases, with 13 bases spanning the gap. Written as DNA, the CDR3 is TGTGCCAGCAGCAAAATAGTCCAACAGCCCCAGCATTTT. Protein sequence: CASSKIVQQPQHF.

The V gene is TRBV7-9, the J gene TRBJ2-1; 14 positions match TRBD2. CDR3 length: 20 amino acids. With V trimmed by 5 bases and J by 0 bases, 12 bases remained unmatched. Germline values: CDR1 SEHNR, CDR2 FQNEAQ (reference sequence). CDR3 nucleotides: TGTGCCAGCAGCCCGACAGGGGCCGGACTAGCGGGGGGCTCCTACAATGAGCAGTTCTTC. It translates to CASSPTGAGLAGGSYNEQFF.